A selection of T cell receptor beta chains follows, all from one sample in a study of cytomegalovirus exposure and HLA in healthy donors. Here immunoSEQ multiplex PCR was the method, and the copy in TCRdb shows in-frame clones only, minus some. The sample yields about 59,000 clones, about four fifths seen once. The source material was PBMCs. These receptors all stem from a man aged 25-45 years in good health and CMV-seropositive. Both conserved end residues are part of each CDR3. The D gene is left open where the match is weak. A clone size is listed for some rows: how often the clone was seen (once, few, many), or a class if it is expanded.

abundance	v_gene	len	j_gene	d_gene	CDR3nt	CDR3aa
few	TRBV7-7	13	TRBJ1-1	TRBD1	TGTGCCAGCAGCAAAACGACAGGGGCTGAAGCTTTCTTT	CASSKTTGAEAFF
.	TRBV7-2	18	TRBJ1-5	.	TGTGCCAGCAGCCCAGGGGCAGGGGCTGCCTATAGCAATCAGCCCCAGCATTTT	CASSPGAGAAYSNQPQHF
few	TRBV6-1	17	TRBJ1-1	TRBD1	TGTGCCAGCAGTGGTCTGAACTCGGGACAGAGGGACACTGAAGCTTTCTTT	CASSGLNSGQRDTEAFF
.	TRBV2	14	TRBJ1-4	.	TGTGCCACCGGGAGGGAAACAACTAATGAAAAACTGTTTTTT	CATGRETTNEKLFF
.	TRBV6-1	13	TRBJ1-6	.	TGTGCCAGCCAACAGTCTTTTAATTCACCCCTCCACTTT	CASQQSFNSPLHF
few	TRBV29-1	13	TRBJ1-2	.	TGCAGCGCATCCTTCCAGGGGAACTATGGCTACACCTTC	CSASFQGNYGYTF
.	TRBV5-1	14	TRBJ1-1	TRBD1	TGCGCCAGCCACTCACCGGGACAGACGACTGAAGCTTTCTTT	CASHSPGQTTEAFF
.	TRBV6-6	16	TRBJ2-6	.	TGTGCCAGCAGTTACTCTCACAGCTCTGGGGCCAACGTCCTGACTTTC	CASSYSHSSGANVLTF
.	TRBV9	16	TRBJ2-5	TRBD2	TGTGCCAGCAGTCTAGGGACTAGCGGGGGCGGGGAGACCCAGTACTTC	CASSLGTSGGGETQYF
.	TRBV25-1	18	TRBJ2-7	TRBD2	TGTGCCAGCAGACCTAAGGGGACTAGCGGGGGGACGTCCCCCGAGCAGTACTTC	CASRPKGTSGGTSPEQYF
.	TRBV5-6	15	TRBJ1-1	TRBD1	TGTGCCAGCAGCAAGACAGGGGGCCTGAACACTGAAGCTTTCTTT	CASSKTGGLNTEAFF
.	TRBV30	13	TRBJ1-5	TRBD1	TGTGCCTGGAGGGGACAGGGGGATCAGCCCCAGCATTTT	CAWRGQGDQPQHF
.	TRBV7-9	14	TRBJ1-2	TRBD1	TGTGCCAGCAGCTTAGAAGGGGGCGGGTATGGCTACACCTTC	CASSLEGGGYGYTF
.	TRBV18	13	TRBJ2-7	.	TGTGCCAGCTCACGGGAGACCTCCTACGAGCAGTACTTC	CASSRETSYEQYF